The TCR beta chain described here comes from a study of CD8 T cells in ankylosing spondylitis (dated by TCRdb to about 2017). For the wider study: The study profiled T cell receptor beta repertoires in healthy donors and ankylosing spondylitis patients to find disease-linked TCR variants. Peripheral blood was sampled, and synovial fluid was additionally collected from ankylosing spondylitis patients. The full study cohort was made up of roughly 25 ankylosing spondylitis patients and 108 healthy donors.

From its cysteine to its phenylalanine, the CDR3 spans 15 amino acids. The kept DNA is CDR3 alone, 45 bases in frame from the first base. V is trimmed back by 4 bases and J by 8 bases, and the junction contains 14 bases that no gene match accounts for. The germline V gene supplies CDR1 SGHRS and CDR2 YFSETQ. What the work shows at the level of the full study, not this receptor alone: The disease-linked clones showed a CD8+ phenotype and occurred at relatively low frequencies in peripheral blood. Blood from ankylosing spondylitis patients appeared to be characterized by a TCR beta motif made up of several highly homologous amino acid variants. According to the report, matched synovial fluid samples from ankylosing spondylitis patients were significantly enriched for the disease-linked clones. Some motif variants were previously reported in synovial fluid and blood of reactive arthritis patients, suggesting common disease-initiation mechanisms.

A word on this clonotype: Which antigen it targets is not known. Base quality data are lacking; no much larger clone is found one base away.

Sequenced on an Illumina HiSeq 2500. TCR beta libraries were prepared by quantitative 5'-RACE with molecular barcodes. Per the source publication's procedure: Disease-linked TCR variants were identified with a new computational method built on a probabilistic model of VDJ rearrangement. TCRdb applied fastp at Q25 and MiXCR to the public reads, then kept only in-frame beta chains. Rows matching on CDR3 protein sequence are summarized as one entry with the most common DNA and genes. TCRdb, not the authors, supplied the V and J calls. The sample table lists about 360,000 distinct CDR3 sequences, roughly 15% of them with a count of one. The top ten clones comprise around 1% of the sample.

Sequencing was done on a sample of blood, either unsorted or a sorted T cell fraction (not recorded which). This clonotype was obtained from a male donor with ankylosing spondylitis or in good health (not recorded which). Recombination joined TRBV5-1 with TRBJ2-5; 7 junctional bases match TRBD2. The sequenced DNA: TGCGCCAGCAGCCCGGGTGGGGTGTCGGGAGGAACCCAGTACTTC. It codes for CASSPGGVSGGTQYF.